What follows are 20 T cell receptor beta chains derived from one specimen sequenced in a study of cytomegalovirus exposure and HLA in healthy donors. The primer mix had 60 Vbeta and 13 Jbeta primers. Produced via immunoSEQ multiplex PCR; TCRdb's table is partial and in-frame only. The sample carries 90,000 to 110,000 clones, about 80% recorded once. Material for sequencing was PBMCs. The receptor set was obtained from a woman aged 50 to 60 in good health and CMV-seropositive.

The V gene is TRBV7-2, the J gene TRBJ2-3; 7 bases agree with TRBD1. The CDR3 covers 17 residues. With V trimmed by 4 bases and J by 0 bases, 10 bases remained unmatched. Germline values: CDR1 SGHTA, CDR2 FQGNSA. This CDR3 reads CASSSQTGLSSTDTQYF. CDR3 bases: TGTGCCAGCAGCTCCCAGACAGGGCTCAGTAGCACAGATACGCAGTATTTT. The entire variable domain, with the rest obtained from reference TRBV7-2 and TRBJ2-3, is as follows: GAGVSQSPSNKVTEKGKDVELRCDPISGHTALYWYRQSLGQGLEFLIYFQGNSAPDKSGLPSDRFSAERTGGSVSTLTIQRTQQEDSAVYLCASSSQTGLSSTDTQYFGPGTRLTVL.

As DNA, the CDR3 is TGTGCCAGCAGCCAGACAGGGTTCTCCTACGAGCAGTACTTC. Translating gives CASSQTGFSYEQYF. The chain combines TRBV6-5 with TRBJ2-7; 7 positions agree with TRBD1. The germline V gene encodes CDR1 MNHEY and CDR2 SVGAGI. This CDR3 contains 14 residues. The trim removed 6 bases at V and 0 bases at J, leaving 5 bases unmatched.

The chain joins TRBV7-9 to TRBJ1-5; D ambiguous. The CDR3 covers 14 residues. CDR1 and CDR2 from the germline V gene are SEHNR and FQNEAQ (reference sequence). V was shortened by 4 bases and J by 3 bases, with 10 bases between the two germline ends. The CDR3 nucleotides read TGTGCCAGCAGCTCCAGCGGGTACAATCAGCCCCAGCATTTT. It yields the protein CASSSSGYNQPQHF.

This clone came up once. The chain has TRBV7-2 and TRBJ2-7, with 8 bases aligning to TRBD1. The CDR3 contains 13 residues. Germline V gene sequence: CDR1 SGHTA, CDR2 FQGNSA. J was trimmed by 3 bases and V by 6 bases; bases with no gene match: 4. DNA for the CDR3: TGTGCCAGCAGGACAGGGGACCTCTACGAGCAGTACTTC. Protein product: CASRTGDLYEQYF.

This sequence joins TRBV29-1 and TRBJ2-3; 7 nucleotides match TRBD2. This CDR3 is 14 amino acids long. Germline trimming cut 1 base from V and 4 bases from J; bases unmatched to any gene: 5. The germline V gene has CDR1 SQVTM and CDR2 ANQGSEA. In nucleotides, the CDR3 is TGCAGCGTTGAAGGAGGGCGGGGGTCAGATACGCAGTATTTT. The encoded protein is CSVEGGRGSDTQYF.

The CDR3 bases are TGTGCCAAAAAAATCGGCGGGACAGGGAACTCCTACGAGCAGTACTTC. This codes for CAKKIGGTGNSYEQYF. The chain recombines TRBV21-1 with TRBJ2-7; the table's D gene call, TRBD1, was not cross checked with the DNA. TRBV21-1 is given as a pseudogene. The CDR3 covers 16 residues.

This sequence joins TRBV7-9 and TRBJ2-5, with TRBD2 identical over 7 bases. This CDR3 comprises 16 residues. Germline values: CDR1 SEHNR, CDR2 FQNEAQ (reference sequence). With V trimmed by 2 bases and J by 1 base, 7 bases remained unmatched. The CDR3 coding sequence is TGTGCCAGCAGCTTATACGGGGGAGGGCCCCAAGAGACCCAGTACTTC. This translates into CASSLYGGGPQETQYF.

J is TRBJ2-2 and V is TRBV19, with D perhaps matching TRBD2 (6 bases). Looked up from germline, CDR1 is LNHDA and CDR2 is SQIVND (reference sequence). V was clipped by 6 bases and J by 5 bases, with 22 bases between them. The CDR3 runs 17 residues. The CDR3 DNA is TGTGCCAGTAGCCGACCGGGAGTCGTCCTGAGGACCGGGGAGCTGTTTTTT. Translation: CASSRPGVVLRTGELFF.

This clone has a single count. V usage is TRBV7-9 and J usage is TRBJ2-3; D ambiguous. V shed 5 bases and J shed 2 bases, with 11 bases lying between them. The CDR3 extends over 14 amino acids. Germline loops: CDR1 SEHNR, CDR2 FQNEAQ (reference sequence). The CDR3 sequence: CASSPQTLTDTQYF. CDR3 bases: TGTGCCAGCAGCCCACAGACACTCACAGATACGCAGTATTTT.

V gene TRBV27 combines with J gene TRBJ1-2, with TRBD1 as a possible D gene (5 bases). The CDR3 is made up of 16 amino acids. V was trimmed by 6 bases and J by 3 bases, leaving 20 bases between them. In germline, CDR1 is MNHEY, CDR2 SMNVEV (reference sequence). The CDR3 here is CASSPPTAQGDYGYTF. The CDR3 bases are TGTGCCAGCAGCCCCCCCACGGCACAAGGGGACTATGGCTACACCTTC.

The gene calls are TRBV7-2 and TRBJ1-6; D is uncertain. The CDR3 loop spans 14 amino acids. The V and J ends lost 1 base and 8 bases respectively, with 9 bases between them. Germline V gene lookup returns CDR1 SGHTA and CDR2 FQGNSA. CDR3 coding DNA: TGTGCCAGCAGCTTAGGGTTCGGGGATTCACCCCTCCACTTT. Encoded protein: CASSLGFGDSPLHF.

The chain links TRBV9 to TRBJ2-7; 11 positions match TRBD2. Germline trimming cut 5 bases from V and 2 bases from J; bases unmatched to any gene: 6. CDR1 and CDR2 (germline): SGDLS, YYNGEE. CDR3 length: 15 amino acids. The CDR3 DNA is TGTGCCAGCAGTCCTAGCGGGGGGCTTACCTACGAGCAGTACTTC. It codes for CASSPSGGLTYEQYF. Full variable domain (remainder filled in from reference TRBV9 and TRBJ2-7): DSGVTQTPKHLITATGQRVTLRCSPRSGDLSVYWYQQSLDQGLQFLIQYYNGEERAKGNILERFSAQQFPDLHSELNLSSLELGDSALYFCASSPSGGLTYEQYFGPGTRLTVT.

V and J are TRBV7-9 and TRBJ2-1; 10 bases are shared with TRBD2. This CDR3 has 19 amino acids. Germline lookup yields CDR1 SEHNR and CDR2 FQNEAQ (reference sequence). Trimming cost V 3 bases and J 0 bases; bases outside gene matches: 11. This chain's CDR3 is CASSFPGLAQGSSYNEQFF. CDR3 nucleotides: TGTGCCAGCAGCTTTCCGGGACTAGCGCAAGGGAGCTCCTACAATGAGCAGTTCTTC.

Worth noting for this clone: One end of the junction varies from germline; a read error may be responsible. The chain combines TRBV19 with TRBJ1-6; no firm D call. The CDR3 spans 13 residues. Per germline, CDR1 LNHDA and CDR2 SQIVND (reference sequence). Here the CDR3 reads CASSISRDAPPHF. The CDR3 bases are TGTGCCAGTAGTATAAGCCGAGATGCACCCCCCCACTTT.

In the case of this clone: Other DNA sequences of this sample code for an identical CDR3. The chain recombines TRBV6-6 with TRBJ1-1, with D uncertain. This CDR3 is built from 14 residues. Trimming stripped 0 bases from V and 1 base from J, with 6 bases between. Germline CDR1 MNHNY, CDR2 SVGAGI (reference sequence). CDR3: CASSYSEGNTEAFF. CDR3 DNA sequence: TGTGCCAGCAGTTACTCTGAGGGGAACACTGAAGCTTTCTTT.

The rearrangement uses TRBV7-9 and TRBJ1-1; D is uncertain. The CDR3 consists of 11 residues. The germline V gene has CDR1 SEHNR and CDR2 FQNEAQ (reference sequence). Trimming removed 5 bases at V and 6 bases at J, with 7 bases between. The CDR3 DNA reads as TGTGCCAGCAGCACCCCAGCTGAAGCTTTCTTT. Protein sequence: CASSTPAEAFF.

The genes are TRBV7-9 and TRBJ1-1; 7 bases are a match to TRBD1. Germline V gene lookup returns CDR1 SEHNR and CDR2 FQNEAQ (reference sequence). Unmatched junction bases numbered 12, after V lost 5 bases and J lost 3 bases. CDR3 length equals 16 residues. Here the CDR3 reads CASSPQGGRRDTEAFF. The CDR3 nucleotides are TGTGCCAGCAGCCCCCAGGGGGGAAGGAGGGACACTGAAGCTTTCTTT.

V is TRBV4-2 and J is TRBJ2-7; maybe TRBD1 (6 bases). The CDR3 length is 16 residues. The V gene's germline CDR1 is LGHNA and CDR2 YNFKEQ. The V gene lost 0 bases and the J gene lost 0 bases, with 12 bases spanning the gap. CDR3 sequence: CASSQERGLGSYEQYF. Written as DNA, the CDR3 is TGTGCCAGCAGCCAAGAAAGGGGGTTGGGCTCCTACGAGCAGTACTTC.

This clone occurred a few times. The same CDR3 is also encoded by other DNA sequences in this sample. This chain connects TRBV9 to TRBJ2-3; 8 bases map to TRBD2. The length of the CDR3 is 15 residues. The J segment lost 3 bases and the V segment lost 0 bases, leaving 3 bases of the junction unmatched. CDR1 SGDLS and CDR2 YYNGEE come from the germline V gene. As DNA, the CDR3 is TGTGCCAGCAGCGTAGTCGGGGGGGCAACAGATACGCAGTATTTT. It codes for CASSVVGGATDTQYF.

The chain employs TRBV5-4 and TRBJ2-7, with 7 nucleotides matching TRBD2. Germline V gene data show CDR1 as SGHNT and CDR2 as YYREEE (reference sequence). CDR3 size: 14 residues. V gave up 2 bases and J gave up 4 bases; unmatched junction bases: 6. The DNA for the CDR3 is TGTGCCAGCAGCTTCGGGGGAGGGCCGTACGAGCAGTACTTC. Translated: CASSFGGGPYEQYF.